Sequencing of this T cell receptor beta chain was carried out in a study of T cells in Graves' hyperthyroidism and ophthalmopathy. Germline V gives CDR1 MDHEN, CDR2 SYDVKM. The V end was cut by 3 bases, the J end by 6 bases, with 12 bases between. The CDR3 consists of 14 residues. This clonotype has just a few counts. Antigen unknown. Graves' hyperthyroidism qualified as stable when ophthalmopathy did not progress within 18 months. Amplification targeted TCR beta CDR3 regions from RNA transcripts. In the first-round RT-PCR of the TCR CDR3, the HTBI primer set was used. TCRdb itself ran the multiplex PCR reads through MiXCR, one entry per CDR3 protein. Of under 800,000 distinct CDR3 sequences listed, less than 15% are singletons. General study findings and limits: With a median lead of 6.5 months before onset, the model predicted ophthalmopathy.

The sample comprised blood. This chain connects TRBV28 to TRBJ1-5; TRBD1 might be the D (6 bases). This clonotype was sampled from a woman under 30 with Graves' hyperthyroidism. CDR3 DNA: TGTGCCAGCAGTTTCCCAGGGGCCGTTCAGCCCCAGCATTTT. This translates into CASSFPGAVQPQHF.